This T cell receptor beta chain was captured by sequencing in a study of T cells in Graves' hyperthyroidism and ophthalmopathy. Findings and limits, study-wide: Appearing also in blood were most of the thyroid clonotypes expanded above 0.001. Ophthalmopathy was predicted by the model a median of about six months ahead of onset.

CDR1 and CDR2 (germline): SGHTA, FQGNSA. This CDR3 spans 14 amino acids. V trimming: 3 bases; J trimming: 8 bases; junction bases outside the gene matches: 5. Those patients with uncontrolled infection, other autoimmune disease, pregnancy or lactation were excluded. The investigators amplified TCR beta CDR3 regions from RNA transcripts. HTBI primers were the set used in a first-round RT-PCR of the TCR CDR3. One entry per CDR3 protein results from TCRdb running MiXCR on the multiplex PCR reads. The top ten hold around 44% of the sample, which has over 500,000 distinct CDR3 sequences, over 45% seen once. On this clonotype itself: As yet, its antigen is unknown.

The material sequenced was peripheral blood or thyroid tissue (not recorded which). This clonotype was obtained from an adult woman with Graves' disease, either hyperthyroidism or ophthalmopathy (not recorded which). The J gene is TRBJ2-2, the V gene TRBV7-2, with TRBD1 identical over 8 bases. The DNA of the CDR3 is TGTGCCAGCAGCTTCGGACAGGGTCCAGGGGAGCTGTTTTTT. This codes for CASSFGQGPGELFF.